A selection of T cell receptor beta chains follows, all from one sample in a study of PD-L1 blockade in urothelial cancer. Sequenced by immunoSEQ multiplex PCR; TCRdb stores in-frame clones only, minus some. The profile covers some 30,000 clones, with more than 75% appearing a single time and roughly 1.9% taken by the ten largest. The material was PBMCs, obtained around atezolizumab (anti-PD-L1) treatment. The receptors here all came from a man aged 50 to 60 with urothelial cancer. The CDR3 runs from the conserved cysteine through the conserved F or W. Fields, in order: CDR3 DNA, CDR3 protein, V gene, clone size, J gene, D gene. D genes are given only for firm matches. Clone size is stated in some rows and not others, as once, few, many or a class when expanded.

cdr3_nt: TGTGCCAGTAGTGGGACAGGGGTCAATCAGCCCCAGCATTTT
cdr3_aa: CASSGTGVNQPQHF
v_call: TRBV19
clone_size: few
j_call: TRBJ1-5
d_call: TRBD1

cdr3_nt: TGCAGCGGGGGGGACTCTGGAAACACCATATATTTT
cdr3_aa: CSGGDSGNTIYF
v_call: TRBV29-1
clone_size: -
j_call: TRBJ1-3
d_call: -

cdr3_nt: TGTGCCAGCAGACGGGGGGCCAGCCAAGAGACCCAGTACTTC
cdr3_aa: CASRRGASQETQYF
v_call: TRBV7-9
clone_size: -
j_call: TRBJ2-5
d_call: -

cdr3_nt: TGTGCCACCAGACAGGGGTACGAGCAGTACTTC
cdr3_aa: CATRQGYEQYF
v_call: TRBV27
clone_size: -
j_call: TRBJ2-7
d_call: TRBD1

cdr3_nt: TGCGCCAGCAGTGAGTCCCGGGAAGGGCTGAACGAGCAGTACTTC
cdr3_aa: CASSESREGLNEQYF
v_call: TRBV10-2
clone_size: -
j_call: TRBJ2-7
d_call: -

cdr3_nt: TGTGCCAGTAGTATAATACCCGGACAGGTGGTCTACGAGCAGTACTTC
cdr3_aa: CASSIIPGQVVYEQYF
v_call: TRBV19
clone_size: -
j_call: TRBJ2-7
d_call: TRBD1

cdr3_nt: TGTGCCAGCAGCGCCCTAGCGGGGGATTACAATGAGCAGTTCTTC
cdr3_aa: CASSALAGDYNEQFF
v_call: TRBV9
clone_size: -
j_call: TRBJ2-1
d_call: TRBD2

cdr3_nt: TGTGCCAGCAGCCTGCCGGGAGGGAGCAATCAGCCCCAGCATTTT
cdr3_aa: CASSLPGGSNQPQHF
v_call: TRBV28
clone_size: -
j_call: TRBJ1-5
d_call: -

cdr3_nt: TGCGCCAGCAGCTTGCGCCAGGGGGCCTACGAGCAGTACTTC
cdr3_aa: CASSLRQGAYEQYF
v_call: TRBV5-1
clone_size: -
j_call: TRBJ2-7
d_call: TRBD1

cdr3_nt: TGTGCCAGCCTCAAGCGAGGCACAGATACGCAGTATTTT
cdr3_aa: CASLKRGTDTQYF
v_call: TRBV6-4
clone_size: -
j_call: TRBJ2-3
d_call: -

cdr3_nt: TGTGCCAGCAGCTCCCGGGGTAGCGGGGTCCTTGAGCAGTTCTTC
cdr3_aa: CASSSRGSGVLEQFF
v_call: TRBV7-3
clone_size: -
j_call: TRBJ2-1
d_call: TRBD2

cdr3_nt: TGTGCCAGCAGCTTAACTGGACAGCCGAATTCACCCCTCCACTTT
cdr3_aa: CASSLTGQPNSPLHF
v_call: TRBV7-3
clone_size: few
j_call: TRBJ1-6
d_call: -

cdr3_nt: TGTGCCAGCAGCTGGAGTTGGCTAGGGGGTGACACCGGGGAGCTGTTTTTT
cdr3_aa: CASSWSWLGGDTGELFF
v_call: TRBV7-6
clone_size: -
j_call: TRBJ2-2
d_call: -

cdr3_nt: TGTGCCAGCAGCCCAGGGGGCGCGGTGGAGACCCAGTACTTC
cdr3_aa: CASSPGGAVETQYF
v_call: TRBV5-4
clone_size: -
j_call: TRBJ2-5
d_call: TRBD1

cdr3_nt: TGTGCCAGCACCGGGAGGGGTTTAGTGTACAATGAGCAGTTCTTC
cdr3_aa: CASTGRGLVYNEQFF
v_call: TRBV2
clone_size: -
j_call: TRBJ2-1
d_call: TRBD2

cdr3_nt: TGCGCCAGCAGCCCGGGACATAGGAACACCGGGGAGCTGTTTTTT
cdr3_aa: CASSPGHRNTGELFF
v_call: TRBV5-1
clone_size: -
j_call: TRBJ2-2
d_call: -

cdr3_nt: TGTGCCAGTCGGGACAGGAGTTACTACGAGCAGTACTTC
cdr3_aa: CASRDRSYYEQYF
v_call: TRBV6-1
clone_size: -
j_call: TRBJ2-7
d_call: TRBD1

cdr3_nt: TGTGCCAGCAGCCCACAGGGGCGGCATGGGTACACCTTC
cdr3_aa: CASSPQGRHGYTF
v_call: TRBV6-5
clone_size: few
j_call: TRBJ1-2
d_call: TRBD1

cdr3_nt: TGTGCACGACAGGGAGCAAGCTCCTACGAGCAGTACTTC
cdr3_aa: CARQGASSYEQYF
v_call: TRBV12-5
clone_size: -
j_call: TRBJ2-7
d_call: TRBD1

cdr3_nt: TGTGCCAGCTCAGCATCCTGGACAGGGAGTGAAAAACTGTTTTTT
cdr3_aa: CASSASWTGSEKLFF
v_call: TRBV18
clone_size: -
j_call: TRBJ1-4
d_call: TRBD1

cdr3_nt: TGTGCCAGTGGACGGGGTTTTACTAATGAAAAACTGTTTTTT
cdr3_aa: CASGRGFTNEKLFF
v_call: TRBV19
clone_size: -
j_call: TRBJ1-4
d_call: -